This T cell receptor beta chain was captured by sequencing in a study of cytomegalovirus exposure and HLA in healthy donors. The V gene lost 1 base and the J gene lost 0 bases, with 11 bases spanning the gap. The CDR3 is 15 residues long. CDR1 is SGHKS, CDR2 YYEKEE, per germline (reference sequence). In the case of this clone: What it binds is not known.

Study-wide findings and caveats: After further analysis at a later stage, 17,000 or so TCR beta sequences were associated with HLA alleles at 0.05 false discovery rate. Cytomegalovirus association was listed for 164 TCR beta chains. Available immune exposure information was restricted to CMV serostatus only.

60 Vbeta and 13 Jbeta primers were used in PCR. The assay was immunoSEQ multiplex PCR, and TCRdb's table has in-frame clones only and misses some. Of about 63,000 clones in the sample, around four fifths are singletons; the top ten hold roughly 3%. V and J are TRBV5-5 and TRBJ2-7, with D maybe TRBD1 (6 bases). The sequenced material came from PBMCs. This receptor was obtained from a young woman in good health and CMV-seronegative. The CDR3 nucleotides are TGTGCCAGCAGCTTGTTTAGGGGGAGCTCCTACGAGCAGTACTTC. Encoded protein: CASSLFRGSSYEQYF.